The TCR beta chain under discussion was sequenced for a study of cytomegalovirus exposure and HLA in healthy donors. 60 Vbeta and 13 Jbeta primers were used in PCR. Original analysis: Per a later analysis, the number of unique TCR beta chains was about 78 million, of which some 10 million were shared. Clones were sequenced by immunoSEQ multiplex PCR, and TCRdb holds only the in-frame ones, with some missing. The V and J calls and clone size come from that table; D and trimming were worked out from the DNA. This sample has 210,000 or so clones, with around 84% found just once. Findings and limits, study-wide: A later analysis associated 15,000 to 20,000 TCR beta sequences with HLA alleles at a 0.05 false discovery rate. A later analysis, which compared TCR beta chains of equal frequency, found the HLA-associated ones more clonally expanded.

This CDR3 is built from 11 residues. Germline CDR1 is MNHNS and CDR2 is SASEGT. V was cut by 11 bases and J by 8 bases, with 13 bases left in between. On this clone: The antigen remains undetermined.

The sample consisted of PBMCs. The receptor was derived from a girl aged 2 to 9 in good health and CMV-seronegative. The chain links TRBV6-1 to TRBJ1-3, with D possibly TRBD1 on 5 matching bases. This CDR3 reads CAEGLGDTIYF. The CDR3 nucleotides read TGTGCCGAGGGACTTGGGGACACCATATATTTT.